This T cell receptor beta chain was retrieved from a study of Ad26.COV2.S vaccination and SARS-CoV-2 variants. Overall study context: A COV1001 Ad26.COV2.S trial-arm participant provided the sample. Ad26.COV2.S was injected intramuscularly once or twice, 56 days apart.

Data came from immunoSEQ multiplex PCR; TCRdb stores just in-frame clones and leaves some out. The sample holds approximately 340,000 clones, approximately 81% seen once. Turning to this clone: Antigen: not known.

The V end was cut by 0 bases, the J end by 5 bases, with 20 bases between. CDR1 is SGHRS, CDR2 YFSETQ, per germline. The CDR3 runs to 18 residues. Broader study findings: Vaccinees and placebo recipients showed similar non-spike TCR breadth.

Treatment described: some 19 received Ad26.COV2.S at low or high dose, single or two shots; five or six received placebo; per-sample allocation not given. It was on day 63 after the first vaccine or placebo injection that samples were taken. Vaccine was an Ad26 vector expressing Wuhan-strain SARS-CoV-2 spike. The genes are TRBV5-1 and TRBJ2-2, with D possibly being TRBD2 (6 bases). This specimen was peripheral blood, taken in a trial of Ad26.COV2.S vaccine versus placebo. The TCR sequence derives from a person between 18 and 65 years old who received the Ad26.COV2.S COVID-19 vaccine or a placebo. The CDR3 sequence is CASSLVPGSQTGTGELFF. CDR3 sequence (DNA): TGCGCCAGCAGCTTGGTCCCCGGGAGCCAGACTGGGACCGGGGAGCTGTTTTTT.